What follows are 25 T cell receptor beta chains derived from one specimen sequenced in a study of control samples from healthy donors and cancer patients. Using immunoSEQ multiplex PCR, the repertoire was profiled, and TCRdb retains in-frame clones only, with some absent. The sample includes about 110,000 clones, roughly 90% of them seen just once. The specimen was blood. The receptors were sampled from a woman aged 50 to 65 in good health.

The V and J genes are TRBV4-1 and TRBJ2-7, with TRBD1 matching over 8 bases. V lost 5 bases to trimming and J lost 0 bases; unmatched junction nucleotides: 9. The CDR3 runs to 16 residues. CDR1 and CDR2 (germline): MGHRA, YSYEKL. The CDR3 nucleotides are TGCGCCAGCAGCTCTACCGGGACAGGCAGCTCCTACGAGCAGTACTTC. Translating gives CASSSTGTGSSYEQYF.

This sequence joins TRBV29-1 and TRBJ2-7; D is perhaps TRBD1 (6 bases). The CDR3 runs to 14 residues. Germline CDR1 SQVTM, CDR2 ANQGSEA. The V and J ends lost 5 bases and 1 base respectively, with 15 bases between them. CDR3 coding DNA: TGCAGCGTTCGCCAGGGGCAGATTTCCTACGAGCAGTACTTC. Residues: CSVRQGQISYEQYF.

The chain's CDR3 is CASSLFLGRSGELFF. CDR3 in DNA: TGTGCCAGCAGTTTATTCTTAGGGCGGAGCGGGGAGCTGTTTTTT. V is TRBV27 and J is TRBJ2-2; D gene unclear. V gave up 1 base and J gave up 7 bases, with 13 bases separating them. CDR1 MNHEY and CDR2 SMNVEV come from the germline V gene (reference sequence). The CDR3 spans 15 residues.

The chain has TRBV28 and TRBJ2-1; D remains ambiguous. With 4 bases removed from V and 4 bases from J, the gap between germline ends came to 14 bases. Germline V lookup: CDR1 MDHEN, CDR2 SYDVKM. There are 15 residues in the CDR3. CDR3 DNA: TGTGCCAGCAGTTCCTACGCCGGCCTGTACAATGAGCAGTTCTTC. It yields the protein CASSSYAGLYNEQFF. The complete variable domain, with remaining parts taken from reference TRBV28 and TRBJ2-1, reads DVKVTQSSRYLVKRTGEKVFLECVQDMDHENMFWYRQDPGLGLRLIYFSYDVKMKEKGDIPEGYSVSREKKERFSLILESASTNQTSMYLCASSSYAGLYNEQFFGPGTRLTVL.

The chain recombines TRBV7-6 with TRBJ2-5; 11 nucleotides agree with TRBD2. J was trimmed by 1 base and V by 7 bases; bases with no gene match: 11. The germline gives CDR1 SGHVS, CDR2 FNYEAQ. The CDR3 covers 17 residues. The CDR3 loop reads CASTPTSGRSGQETQYF. Here the CDR3 DNA reads TGTGCCAGCACCCCCACTAGCGGGAGATCGGGCCAAGAGACCCAGTACTTC.

This CDR3 reads CASSQGESSYEQYF. DNA for the CDR3: TGTGCCAGCAGCCAAGGGGAAAGCTCCTACGAGCAGTACTTC. This chain links TRBV4-2 with TRBJ2-7; the D is unclear. V lost 1 base, J lost 0 bases, and 7 bases lay in between. The CDR3 is 14 residues long. Germline CDR1 LGHNA, CDR2 YNFKEQ.

J is TRBJ2-2 and V is TRBV7-3, with D possibly TRBD1 on 6 matching bases. Deletions cut 4 bases from V and 1 base from J, with 7 bases between. This CDR3 region has 14 residues. Germline V CDR1 and CDR2: SGHTA, FQGTGA. Here the CDR3 reads CASSWGQNTGELFF. DNA for the CDR3: TGTGCCAGCAGCTGGGGGCAGAACACCGGGGAGCTGTTTTTT. Looking up the rest from reference TRBV7-3 and TRBJ2-2 gives the full variable domain: GAGVSQTPSNKVTEKGKYVELRCDPISGHTALYWYRQSLGQGPEFLIYFQGTGAADDSGLPNDRFFAVRPEGSVSTLKIQRTERGDSAVYLCASSWGQNTGELFFGEGSRLTVL.

This CDR3 is CASDDRQNTEAFF. The CDR3 DNA is TGTGCCAGCGACGACAGACAAAACACTGAAGCTTTCTTT. The chain joins TRBV19 to TRBJ1-1; weak D call: TRBD1 (5 bases). The CDR3 totals 13 residues. CDR1 is LNHDA, CDR2 SQIVND, per germline (reference sequence). V lost 9 bases and J 2 bases, leaving 13 bases between the germline ends. Combining the CDR3 with reference TRBV19 and TRBJ1-1 gives the whole variable domain DGGITQSPKYLFRKEGQNVTLSCEQNLNHDAMYWYRQDPGQGLRLIYYSQIVNDFQKGDIAEGYSVSREKKESFPLTVTSAQKNPTAFYLCASDDRQNTEAFFGQGTRLTVV.

The chain employs TRBV4-1 and TRBJ2-5; tentative D call: TRBD2 (6 bases). Germline CDR1 is MGHRA and CDR2 is YSYEKL. Between the trimmed V and J ends, which lost 0 bases and 5 bases, there was a span of 25 bases. The CDR3 is 19 amino acids. The CDR3 region is CASSQDKAGVLALGETQYF. CDR3 in DNA: TGCGCCAGCAGCCAAGATAAGGCCGGGGTGCTAGCGCTGGGGGAGACCCAGTACTTC.

The gene calls are TRBV25-1 and TRBJ2-7, with 9 nucleotides matching TRBD1. Germline-derived CDR1 and CDR2 are MGHDK and SYGVNS. The length of the CDR3 is 16 residues. V gave up 5 bases and J gave up 2 bases; unmatched junction bases: 10. This CDR3 is CASSSSRQGGTYEQYF. For the CDR3, the DNA is TGTGCCAGCAGTAGCAGCCGACAGGGGGGGACCTACGAGCAGTACTTC.

CDR3 in DNA: TGCGCCAGCAGCCAGGACAGGGGGGCGTCCTACGAGCAGTACTTC. It yields the protein CASSQDRGASYEQYF. The genes are TRBV4-1 and TRBJ2-7; 10 bases line up with TRBD1. Per germline, CDR1 MGHRA and CDR2 YSYEKL. The CDR3 consists of 15 residues. With 3 bases clipped from V and 1 base from J, the junction kept 3 bases outside the gene matches.

The chain uses TRBV27 and TRBJ1-6, with D possibly TRBD1 on 5 matching bases. The CDR3 sequence is 13 residues long. Germline values: CDR1 MNHEY, CDR2 SMNVEV (reference sequence). Trimming removed 6 bases from V and 9 bases from J, with 12 bases in between. The CDR3 DNA reads as TGTGCCAGCAGGACAGACCCCCTTTCACCCCTCCACTTT. Protein: CASRTDPLSPLHF.

This CDR3 reads CASSLVPDMDYGYTF. CDR3 sequence (DNA): TGTGCCAGCAGCTTAGTGCCAGACATGGACTATGGCTACACCTTC. The genes are TRBV7-9 and TRBJ1-2; D remains unclear. Between the trimmed V and J ends, which lost 1 base and 3 bases, there was a span of 12 bases. CDR3 size: 15 residues. CDR1 SEHNR and CDR2 FQNEAQ come from the germline V gene (reference sequence).

The chain combines TRBV7-8 with TRBJ2-5; no reliable D call. This CDR3 region has 14 residues. Germline V CDR1 and CDR2: SGHVS, FQNEAQ. V was trimmed by 4 bases and J by 4 bases, leaving 13 bases between them. In DNA, the CDR3 is TGTGCCAGCAGCTCAGAGGCGTATGGAGAGACCCAGTACTTC. It specifies CASSSEAYGETQYF.

The CDR3 DNA reads TGTGCCAGCTCACCACCCAATTCACCCCTCCACTTT. This codes for CASSPPNSPLHF. The chain couples TRBV18 to TRBJ1-6; the D is unclear. Germline V gene sequence: CDR1 KGHSH, CDR2 LQKENI. V lost 0 bases and J lost 7, with 1 base in between. The CDR3 sequence is 12 residues long.

This sequence joins TRBV6-2 or TRBV6-3 and TRBJ1-1, with 8 bases identical to TRBD1. This CDR3 spans 13 amino acids. From germline, CDR1 is MNHEY and CDR2 SVGEGT. V lost 4 bases and J lost 7; bases outside the gene matches: 5. CDR3 amino acids: CASSLRTGSEAFF. In DNA form, the CDR3 reads TGTGCCAGCAGTTTAAGGACAGGGAGTGAAGCTTTCTTT.

This rearrangement joins TRBV19 to TRBJ1-1; TRBD1 is a possible D gene (5 bases). This CDR3 spans 14 amino acids. Germline values: CDR1 LNHDA, CDR2 SQIVND (reference sequence). Deletions cut 7 bases from V and 5 bases from J, with 17 bases between. The CDR3, as DNA: TGTGCCAGTATTGACGGGGGGAGTTTGACTGAAGCTTTCTTT. Protein: CASIDGGSLTEAFF.

The rearrangement uses TRBV9 and TRBJ1-3; no definite D call. The CDR3 spans 15 residues. V was cut by 0 bases and J by 0 bases, with 7 bases left in between. Germline values: CDR1 SGDLS, CDR2 YYNGEE. The CDR3 reads CASSVDPASGNTIYF. The CDR3 nucleotides are TGTGCCAGCAGCGTAGACCCGGCCTCTGGAAACACCATATATTTT.

Only one count was recorded for this clone. The chain carries TRBV7-3 and TRBJ1-6; D ambiguous. Germline-derived CDR1 and CDR2 are SGHTA and FQGTGA. This CDR3 has 16 residues. Between the trimmed V and J ends, which lost 1 base and 7 bases, there was a span of 14 bases. The CDR3, as DNA: TGTGCCAGCAGCTTAAAGTCCCGCACTTTGAATTCACCCCTCCACTTT. Translation: CASSLKSRTLNSPLHF.

The chain uses TRBV9 and TRBJ2-7; the match to TRBD1 covers 9 bases. Germline CDR1 SGDLS, CDR2 YYNGEE. This CDR3 is 18 amino acids long. The V and J ends lost 2 bases and 3 bases, in that order; junction bases with no gene match: 15. CDR3 nucleotides: TGTGCCAGCAGCGTCGGGGTAATGACAGGGGGATTCTTCTACGAGCAGTACTTC. It is translated as CASSVGVMTGGFFYEQYF.

The chain joins TRBV11-3 to TRBJ2-3, with D perhaps given as TRBD1 or TRBD2 (5 bases each). V was clipped by 5 bases and J by 0 bases, with 15 bases between them. The germline gives CDR1 SGHNT, CDR2 YENEEA. The CDR3 is 16 residues long. CDR3 nucleotides: TGTGCCAGCAGCCCCGGGGCATCCCTCAGCACAGATACGCAGTATTTT. It is translated as CASSPGASLSTDTQYF.

The chain couples TRBV6-5 to TRBJ2-7, with D perhaps TRBD1 (5 bases). CDR1 and CDR2 from the germline V gene are MNHEY and SVGAGI. The CDR3 is made up of 13 amino acids. V was pared by 6 bases and J by 3 bases, with 12 bases between. CDR3 protein: CASRGQILYEQYV. As DNA, the CDR3 is TGTGCCAGCAGAGGACAAATACTCTACGAGCAGTACGTC.

The DNA of the CDR3 is TGTGCCAGCTCACCCACCGACGGCGGCTCTGGAAACACCATATATTTT. Protein: CASSPTDGGSGNTIYF. This sequence joins TRBV18 and TRBJ1-3; D remains ambiguous. Deletions cut 3 bases from V and 0 bases from J, with 12 bases between. The CDR3 spans 16 residues. CDR1 and CDR2 from the germline V gene are KGHSH and LQKENI.

The genes are TRBV30 and TRBJ2-5; D is possibly TRBD1 (5 bases). V was clipped by 1 base and J by 5 bases, with 11 bases between them. The CDR3 totals 13 residues. The V gene's germline CDR1 is GTSNPN and CDR2 SVGIG (reference sequence). Here the CDR3 DNA reads TGTGCCTGGAGTGATAGACAGCGCGAGACCCAGTACTTC. This codes for CAWSDRQRETQYF.

This chain uses TRBV9 with TRBJ2-7; 9 nucleotides match TRBD2. From germline, CDR1 is SGDLS and CDR2 YYNGEE. This CDR3 spans 15 amino acids. The trim removed 0 bases at V and 4 bases at J, leaving 5 bases unmatched. The CDR3, as DNA: TGTGCCAGCAGCGTAGGGACTAGCGCTCTGTACGAGCAGTACTTC. As protein: CASSVGTSALYEQYF.